This T cell receptor beta chain is drawn from a study of cytomegalovirus exposure and HLA in healthy donors. Findings and caveats of the study: With later analysis, a missense DCLRE1C variant became linked to TCR beta V- and J-gene trimming.

A word on this clone: Its antigen is unknown. An end of the junction differs from the germline gene, which may be a read error.

The germline gives CDR1 SNHLY, CDR2 FYNNEI. This CDR3 spans 14 amino acids. Both 60 Vbeta primers and 13 Jbeta primers went into the PCR. Original handling: Later reanalysis found approximately 76 million unique TCR beta chains, around 10 million of them shared. Profiled with immunoSEQ multiplex PCR; TCRdb holds only in-frame clones, not every one. The V and J calls and the clone size are those of that table, but D and trimming were determined from the DNA. Found here are under 200,000 clones, around 79% of them singletons; the top ten hold 0.69%. The clonotype originates from a woman in her forties in good health and CMV-seronegative. The genes are TRBV2 and TRBJ1-5; maybe TRBD1 (5 bases). Sequenced input: PBMCs. CDR3 sequence: CASTPGPAGQPRHF. The CDR3 bases are TGTGCCAGCACCCCGGGCCCCGCGGGGCAGCCCCGGCATTTT.